A single sample is the source of the 2 T cell receptor beta chains below, sequenced in a study of vaccination and CD4 T cells after COVID-19. Cultured CD4+ T-cell DNA underwent Oncomine TCR Beta short-read sequencing. TCRdb re-analysed the PCR reads in MiXCR, keeping a single row per CDR3 protein. The top ten clones hold 4% to 6% of a sample with over 20,000 distinct CDR3 sequences, over 40% of them seen once. Their target antigens are unknown. Stated treatment: roughly ten-day PBMC culture with coronavirus spike peptide pools or control peptides (ViraFEST assay). Sequenced material: CD4+ T cells from blood, cultured in vitro. These receptors were collected from a human donor who had recovered from COVID-19.

This clonotype was seen only a few times. The rearrangement uses TRBV6-2 or TRBV6-3 and TRBJ2-3; 8 nucleotides align to TRBD2. Germline assignment: CDR1 MNHEY and CDR2 SVGEGT. There are 13 residues in the CDR3. With 10 bases clipped from V and 6 bases from J, the junction kept 9 bases outside the gene matches. This CDR3 is CATLGRGEDTQYF. For the CDR3, the DNA is TGTGCCACTCTGGGGCGGGGGGAGGATACGCAGTATTTT.

Only a few counts were recorded for this clonotype. The chain recombines TRBV6-1 with TRBJ1-4, with D uncertain. CDR1 MNHNS and CDR2 SASEGT come from the germline V gene. Trimming stripped 2 bases from V and 3 bases from J, with 13 bases between. CDR3 length equals 16 residues. CDR3 sequence: CASSEQARSPNEKLFF. The CDR3 region has the DNA TGTGCCAGCAGTGAACAAGCCAGATCGCCTAATGAAAAACTGTTTTTT.